The present entry profiles one TCR beta chain with its context. Antigen: not known. The CDR3 spans 16 residues. Germline assignment: CDR1 MDHEN and CDR2 SYDVKM. V lost 3 bases to trimming and J lost 2 bases; unmatched junction nucleotides: 6. These data come from a study of post-analysis software for immune sequencing data. As for the study in general: The disease courses spanned relapsing-remitting, secondary progressive and progressive-relapsing forms of multiple sclerosis. Study outcomes and limitations: The five TRBV segments detected at higher frequency in patients than in controls included TRBV5-6, TRBV5-1 and TRBV20-1. Strong co-clustering by F measure linked samples that shared a preparation batch. Compared with controls, patients showed significantly lower normalized Chao1 diversity.

TCR beta cDNA libraries had unique molecular identifiers. The T cell input of about 1 to 10 million gave a few hundred thousand cDNA molecules. TCRdb used MiXCR to reprocess the PCR reads, holding one entry per CDR3 protein. This sample yields roughly 800,000 distinct CDR3 sequences, of which roughly 46% are seen a single time; roughly 4.4% belongs to the top ten. The sequencing sample was made of blood. The chain joins TRBV28 to TRBJ2-2, with 7 positions matching TRBD1. The clonotype was recovered from a girl under 18 with multiple sclerosis. This CDR3 reads CASSFPRDRNTGELFF. CDR3 in DNA: TGTGCCAGCAGTTTTCCCCGGGACAGAAACACCGGGGAGCTGTTTTTT.